This entry lists 9 T cell receptor beta chains sequenced from one sample in a study of cytomegalovirus exposure and HLA in healthy donors. PCR primers comprised 60 Vbeta and 13 Jbeta primers. The method was immunoSEQ multiplex PCR; TCRdb's version includes in-frame clones alone and lacks a portion of them. The top ten hold about 1.7% of the sample, which has some 240,000 clones, 92% seen once. The sequencing input was PBMCs. Receptors were obtained from a girl aged 2 to 9 in good health and CMV-seronegative.

The V and J genes are TRBV7-2 and TRBJ1-6; 8 nucleotides align to TRBD1. V trimming: 5 bases; J trimming: 8 bases; junction bases outside the gene matches: 5. The CDR3 has 14 residues. Germline loops: CDR1 SGHTA, CDR2 FQGNSA. The CDR3 is CASSPDREYSPLHF. As DNA, the CDR3 is TGTGCCAGCAGCCCGGACAGGGAGTATTCACCCCTCCACTTT. The full variable domain, rest sourced from reference TRBV7-2 and TRBJ1-6, is GAGVSQSPSNKVTEKGKDVELRCDPISGHTALYWYRQSLGQGLEFLIYFQGNSAPDKSGLPSDRFSAERTGGSVSTLTIQRTQQEDSAVYLCASSPDREYSPLHFGNGTRLTVT.

The chain employs TRBV9 and TRBJ1-2; 7 bases match TRBD1. CDR1 and CDR2 from the germline V gene are SGDLS and YYNGEE. Trimming took 4 bases from V and 4 from J; bases not matched to a gene: 10. CDR3 length: 15 amino acids. The CDR3 here is CASSTLQGSSYGYTF. In DNA, the CDR3 is TGTGCCAGCAGCACCCTACAGGGGTCCAGCTATGGCTACACCTTC.

This chain links TRBV4-2 with TRBJ1-2; D remains unclear. Germline values: CDR1 LGHNA, CDR2 YNFKEQ. The germline V and J ends were trimmed by 4 bases and 4 bases, with 22 bases remaining between them. The CDR3 runs 17 residues. CDR3 coding DNA: TGTGCCAGCAGCCCCGAGGACTCCCCCCTATCCATCTATGGCTACACCTTC. Amino acids: CASSPEDSPLSIYGYTF.

This rearrangement joins TRBV29-1 to TRBJ2-2; maybe TRBD1 (5 bases). Trimming took off 5 bases at V and 1 base at J, with 17 bases between the two ends. The CDR3 covers 16 residues. CDR1 and CDR2 from the germline V gene are SQVTM and ANQGSEA. DNA for the CDR3: TGCAGCGTTTATCATCGGACAAGACAGAACACCGGGGAGCTGTTTTTT. This translates into CSVYHRTRQNTGELFF.

The rearrangement uses TRBV6-5 and TRBJ1-2; TRBD1 aligns across 9 bases. Germline loops: CDR1 MNHEY, CDR2 SVGAGI. The J segment lost 4 bases and the V segment lost 0 bases, leaving 6 bases of the junction unmatched. CDR3 size: 16 residues. The DNA of the CDR3 is TGTGCCAGCAGTTACTCTACAGGGGGCCGCTTCTATGGCTACACCTTC. Its protein product is CASSYSTGGRFYGYTF.

The chain has TRBV29-1 and TRBJ2-3, with 12 bases identical to TRBD2. This CDR3 spans 15 amino acids. The trim removed 4 bases at V and 3 bases at J, leaving 5 bases unmatched. CDR1 and CDR2 (germline): SQVTM, ANQGSEA. The CDR3 DNA sequence: TGCAGCGTTGCCCTCGGGACTAGCGGGACAGATACGCAGTATTTT. Amino acids: CSVALGTSGTDTQYF.

This clone appeared once. The chain recombines TRBV10-2 with TRBJ1-4; D not resolved. Trimming took 2 bases from V and 5 from J, leaving 3 bases between them. Per the germline V gene, CDR1 is WSHSY and CDR2 is SAAADI. The CDR3 consists of 12 residues. The CDR3 sequence is CASSESNEKLFF. DNA of the CDR3: TGCGCCAGCAGTGAGAGCAATGAAAAACTGTTTTTT.

The chain joins TRBV10-3 to TRBJ1-4; D gene uncertain. This CDR3 is 13 amino acids long. The germline V and J ends were trimmed by 3 bases and 5 bases, with 7 bases remaining between them. Per germline, CDR1 ENHRY and CDR2 SYGVKD. Here the CDR3 reads CAISETANEKLFF. CDR3 in DNA: TGTGCCATCAGTGAAACAGCCAATGAAAAACTGTTTTTT.

The chain uses TRBV18 and TRBJ1-2; 7 nucleotides match TRBD1. Germline-derived CDR1 and CDR2 are KGHSH and LQKENI. The J segment lost 3 bases and the V segment lost 5 bases, leaving 3 bases of the junction unmatched. There are 13 residues in the CDR3. The CDR3 is CASSVGQDYGYTF. The CDR3 nucleotides read TGTGCCAGCTCAGTAGGACAGGACTATGGCTACACCTTC.